Listed below are T cell receptor beta chains from one sample, sequenced in a study of cytomegalovirus exposure and HLA in healthy donors. Libraries were prepared by immunoSEQ multiplex PCR; TCRdb keeps only in-frame clonotypes and omits some of them. The sample consists of just under 95,000 clones, approximately 84% of them appearing once. The specimen was PBMCs. These receptors were collected from a woman aged 18-29 years in good health and CMV-seropositive. Each CDR3 is given with its conserved first and last residue. Not every row has a clone size; where given, it reads once, few, many or a size class.

CASSLSFDQPQHF	TRBJ1-5	TRBV5-1	.
CAGNTEAFF	TRBJ1-1	TRBV5-8	once
CASSLGVGQITSFEQYF	TRBJ2-7	TRBV5-1	once
CASSYIGRDRDDPHF	TRBJ1-6	TRBV25-1	.
CASSDLGESIPEAFF	TRBJ1-1	TRBV6-4	few
CASSDGTSGGQETQYF	TRBJ2-5	TRBV5-1	.
CASSLGLVGGTDTQYF	TRBJ2-3	TRBV5-8	.
CASSQRGFTYEQYF	TRBJ2-7	TRBV4-1	.
CASSFGLASLQETQYF	TRBJ2-5	TRBV7-7	.
CATSRDLLAGVSDEQFF	TRBJ2-1	TRBV15	.
CASGLGGLYGYTF	TRBJ1-2	TRBV28	.
CASSGEYPGELFF	TRBJ2-2	TRBV2	few
CASSHTPRSLYF	TRBJ2-7	TRBV11-2	.
CASSLYRGAPGEQYF	TRBJ2-7	TRBV27	.
CASSLFQGSDNEQFF	TRBJ2-1	TRBV27	.
CASSARQGSNEQFF	TRBJ2-1	TRBV19	.
CASSSRQGPQETQYF	TRBJ2-5	TRBV5-1	.
CASSWEVNRDRSSTGANVLTF	TRBJ2-6	TRBV5-1	.
CASSVSRTSGSDGGTYNEQFF	TRBJ2-1	TRBV9	.
CASSPRTSGGRGPFTQYF	TRBJ2-3	TRBV13	once
CASSLTGGLPYEQYF	TRBJ2-7	TRBV27	once
CASTPRTGGFDQPQHF	TRBJ1-5	TRBV28	.
CASSSGGSGNTIYF	TRBJ1-3	TRBV5-1	.
CASSLSTGNTEAFF	TRBJ1-1	TRBV7-6	.
CASSITSGAYEQYF	TRBJ2-7	TRBV19	.
CSVDKTGLYTEAFF	TRBJ1-1	TRBV29-1	.
CASSKTAPSGYNEQFF	TRBJ2-1	TRBV7-3	.
CAWSRPTVDRGWTGELFF	TRBJ2-2	TRBV30	once
CASSFLRLSYEQYF	TRBJ2-7	TRBV28	.
CSTTGYGYTF	TRBJ1-2	TRBV20-1	.
CASLRRDRTRKAFF	TRBJ1-1	TRBV2	.
CASSYRELDGYTF	TRBJ1-2	TRBV2	.
CASSSGQENSPLHF	TRBJ1-6	TRBV7-3	.
CASSPSGRAGNEQFF	TRBJ2-1	TRBV11-3	.
CASSLSGGYTEAFF	TRBJ1-1	TRBV5-1	few
CASSPHPTGGTGELFF	TRBJ2-2	TRBV27	.
CASSSGRGGYGYTF	TRBJ1-2	TRBV5-5	few
CASSYSGTGMNTEAFF	TRBJ1-1	TRBV7-9	.
CASSLARLQDPEAFF	TRBJ1-1	TRBV5-1	.
CASSFSTATGTRGSRRGELFF	TRBJ2-2	TRBV28	.
CASSLLGTGEQETQYF	TRBJ2-5	TRBV28	.
CASSSGFYNEQFF	TRBJ2-1	TRBV27	.
CASSENLGTQYEQYF	TRBJ2-7	TRBV5-1	.
CASSKRGGSLESTGCYF	TRBJ2-7	TRBV21-1	.
CASSLGGTGRNTEAFF	TRBJ1-1	TRBV11-2	.
CASRPLGGEAFF	TRBJ1-1	TRBV7-9	.
CASSPNRGGMYEQYF	TRBJ2-7	TRBV7-8	.
CASSLRRDNYNEQFF	TRBJ2-1	TRBV7-8	.
CASTIVHHQPQHF	TRBJ1-5	TRBV19	.
CASSVEFTGELFF	TRBJ2-2	TRBV9	.
CASRERQGANYGYTF	TRBJ1-2	TRBV6-1	once
CASSFTGGGEKLFF	TRBJ1-4	TRBV6-5	.
CASSLVAGITDTQYF	TRBJ2-3	TRBV5-1	.
CASSQERQAHIFGYYEQYF	TRBJ2-7	TRBV4-1	.